This entry concerns a single TCR beta chain. Authors' processing steps: Estimation of nucleated cell counts was performed using reference gene primer amplification. Profiled with immunoSEQ multiplex PCR; TCRdb holds only in-frame clones, not every one. V, J and clone size are taken as reported in that table, and D and trimming were inferred from the DNA itself. Of hundreds of thousands of clones detected, nearly 90% appear once; the ten largest clones hold 0.9%. These data come from a study of blood T cell repertoires in COVID-19. The overall study: Spain, Italy and the United States supplied samples that represented acute and convalescent COVID-19. PBMCs, B-cell-depleted T cells, or T cells were the source of the cDNA or gDNA that made up the material.

Trimming took 5 bases from V and 1 from J, leaving 20 bases between them. Germline CDR1 and CDR2: SEHNR and FQNEAQ (reference sequence). The CDR3 is made up of 17 amino acids. One Seattle source followed patients from active infection through their disease course. The rearrangement links TRBV7-9 to TRBJ1-1; weak D call: TRBD1 (6 bases). This clonotype originated in a young man with COVID-19, enrolled during active disease. Sample: peripheral blood. DNA of the CDR3: TGTGCCAGCAGCCCCCATTACGGGGGGCGAAGGAACACTGAAGCTTTCTTT. It codes for CASSPHYGGRRNTEAFF.